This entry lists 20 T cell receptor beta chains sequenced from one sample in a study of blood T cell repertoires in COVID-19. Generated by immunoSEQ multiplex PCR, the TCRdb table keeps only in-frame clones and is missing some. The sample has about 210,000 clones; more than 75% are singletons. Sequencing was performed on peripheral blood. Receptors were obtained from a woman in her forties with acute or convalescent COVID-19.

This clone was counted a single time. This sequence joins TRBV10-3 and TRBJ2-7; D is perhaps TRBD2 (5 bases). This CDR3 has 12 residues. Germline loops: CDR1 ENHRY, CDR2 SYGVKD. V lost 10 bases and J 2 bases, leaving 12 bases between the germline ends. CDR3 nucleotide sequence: TGTGCCACAGAAGGACTTACCTACGAGCAGTACTTC. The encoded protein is CATEGLTYEQYF.

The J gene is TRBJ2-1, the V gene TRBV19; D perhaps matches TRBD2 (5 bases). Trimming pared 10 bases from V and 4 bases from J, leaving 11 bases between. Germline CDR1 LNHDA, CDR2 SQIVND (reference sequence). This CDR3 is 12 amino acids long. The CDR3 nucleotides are TGTGCCACCTCCCCGGGGTACAATGAGCAGTTCTTC. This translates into CATSPGYNEQFF.

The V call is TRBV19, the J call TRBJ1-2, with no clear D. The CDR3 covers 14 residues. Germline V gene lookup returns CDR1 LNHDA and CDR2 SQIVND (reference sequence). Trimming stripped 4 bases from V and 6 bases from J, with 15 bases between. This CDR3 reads CASSKREPWDGYTF. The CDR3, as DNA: TGTGCCAGTAGTAAACGGGAACCCTGGGATGGCTACACCTTC.

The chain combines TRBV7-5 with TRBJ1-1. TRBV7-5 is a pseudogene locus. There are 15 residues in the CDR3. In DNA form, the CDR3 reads TGTGCCAGAAGCTTAGCTGCGGGGCAGGGAACTGAAGCTTTCTTT. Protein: CARSLAAGQGTEAFF.

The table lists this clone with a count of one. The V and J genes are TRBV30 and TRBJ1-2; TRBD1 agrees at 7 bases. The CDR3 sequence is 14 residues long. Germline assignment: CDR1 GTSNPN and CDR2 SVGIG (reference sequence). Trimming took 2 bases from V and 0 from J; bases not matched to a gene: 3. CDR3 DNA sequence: TGTGCCTGGAGTCCAGGGACAGCTAACTATGGCTACACCTTC. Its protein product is CAWSPGTANYGYTF.

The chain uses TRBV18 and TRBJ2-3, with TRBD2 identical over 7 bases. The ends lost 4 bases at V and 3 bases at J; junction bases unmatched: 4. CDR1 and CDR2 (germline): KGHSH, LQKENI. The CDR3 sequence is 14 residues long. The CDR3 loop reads CASSQTRGTDTQYF. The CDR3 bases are TGTGCCAGCTCACAAACGCGGGGGACAGATACGCAGTATTTT.

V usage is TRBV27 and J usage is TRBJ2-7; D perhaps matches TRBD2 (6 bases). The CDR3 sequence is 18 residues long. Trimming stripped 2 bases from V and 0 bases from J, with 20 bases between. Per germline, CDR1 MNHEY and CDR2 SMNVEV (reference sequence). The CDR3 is CASSLKGYGGGFSYEQYF. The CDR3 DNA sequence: TGTGCCAGCAGTTTAAAGGGGTATGGGGGAGGCTTCTCCTACGAGCAGTACTTC.

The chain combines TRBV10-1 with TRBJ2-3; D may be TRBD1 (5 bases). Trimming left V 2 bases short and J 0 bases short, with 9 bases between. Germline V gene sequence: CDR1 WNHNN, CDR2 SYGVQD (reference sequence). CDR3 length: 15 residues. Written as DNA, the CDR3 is TGCGCCAGCAGTGAGATAAAGGGGAGCACAGATACGCAGTATTTT. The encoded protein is CASSEIKGSTDTQYF.

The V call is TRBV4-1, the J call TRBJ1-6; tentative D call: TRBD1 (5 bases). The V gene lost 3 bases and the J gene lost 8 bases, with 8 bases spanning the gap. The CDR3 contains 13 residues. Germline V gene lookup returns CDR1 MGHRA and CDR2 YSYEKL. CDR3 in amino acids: CASSHRGDSPLHF. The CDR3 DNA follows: TGCGCCAGCAGCCACCGGGGGGATTCACCCCTCCACTTT.

The CDR3 DNA reads as TGCGCCAGCAGCCAGAGTACAGGGTGGAATTCACCCCTCCACTTT. This encodes CASSQSTGWNSPLHF. This chain joins TRBV5-1 and TRBJ1-6, with a weak D call TRBD1 (6 bases). Germline V gene lookup returns CDR1 SGHRS and CDR2 YFSETQ. V was trimmed by 4 bases and J by 7 bases, leaving 15 bases between them. This CDR3 has 15 residues.

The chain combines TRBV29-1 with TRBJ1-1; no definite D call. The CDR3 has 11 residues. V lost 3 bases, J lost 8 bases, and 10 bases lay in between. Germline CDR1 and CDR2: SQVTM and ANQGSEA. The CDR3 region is CSVESTREAFF. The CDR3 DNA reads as TGCAGCGTTGAGTCCACCAGGGAAGCTTTCTTT.

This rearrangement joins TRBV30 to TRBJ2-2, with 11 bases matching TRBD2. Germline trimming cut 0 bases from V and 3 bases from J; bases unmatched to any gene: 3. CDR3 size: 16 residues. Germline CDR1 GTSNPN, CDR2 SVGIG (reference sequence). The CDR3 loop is CAWSVLAGVDTGELFF. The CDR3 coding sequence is TGTGCCTGGAGTGTACTAGCGGGAGTCGACACCGGGGAGCTGTTTTTT.

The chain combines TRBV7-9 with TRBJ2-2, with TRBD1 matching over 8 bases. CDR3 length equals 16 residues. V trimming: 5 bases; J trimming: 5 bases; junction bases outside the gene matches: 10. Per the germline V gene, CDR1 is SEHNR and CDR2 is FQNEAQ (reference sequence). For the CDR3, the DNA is TGTGCCAGCAGCAAACTACGACAGGGGACTACCGGGGAGCTGTTTTTT. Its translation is CASSKLRQGTTGELFF.

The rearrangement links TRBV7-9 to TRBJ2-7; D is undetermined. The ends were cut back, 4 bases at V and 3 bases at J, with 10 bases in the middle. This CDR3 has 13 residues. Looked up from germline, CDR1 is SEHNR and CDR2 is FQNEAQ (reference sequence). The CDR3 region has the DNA TGTGCCAGCAGCTCCCTAAAGTACTACGAGCAGTACTTC. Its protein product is CASSSLKYYEQYF.

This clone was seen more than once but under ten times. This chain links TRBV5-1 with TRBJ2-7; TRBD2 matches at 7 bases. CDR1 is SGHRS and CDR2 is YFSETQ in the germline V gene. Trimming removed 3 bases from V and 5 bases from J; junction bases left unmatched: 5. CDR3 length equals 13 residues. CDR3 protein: CASSSGTINEQYF. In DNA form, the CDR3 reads TGCGCCAGCAGCTCCGGGACTATCAACGAGCAGTACTTC.

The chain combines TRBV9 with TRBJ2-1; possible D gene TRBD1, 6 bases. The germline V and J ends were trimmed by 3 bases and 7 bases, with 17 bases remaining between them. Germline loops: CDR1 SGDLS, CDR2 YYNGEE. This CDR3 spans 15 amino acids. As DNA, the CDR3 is TGTGCCAGCAGCGACCCCCCAGGGGTTGGGAATGAGCAGTTCTTC. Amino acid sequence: CASSDPPGVGNEQFF. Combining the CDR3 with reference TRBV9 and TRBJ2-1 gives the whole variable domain DSGVTQTPKHLITATGQRVTLRCSPRSGDLSVYWYQQSLDQGLQFLIQYYNGEERAKGNILERFSAQQFPDLHSELNLSSLELGDSALYFCASSDPPGVGNEQFFGPGTRLTVL.

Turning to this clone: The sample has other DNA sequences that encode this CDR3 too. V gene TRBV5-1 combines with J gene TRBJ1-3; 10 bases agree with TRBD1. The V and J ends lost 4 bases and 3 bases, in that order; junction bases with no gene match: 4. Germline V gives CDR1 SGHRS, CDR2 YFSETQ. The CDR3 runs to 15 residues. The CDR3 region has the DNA TGCGCCAGCAGCCTGGGACAGGGGCTTGGAAACACCATATATTTT. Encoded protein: CASSLGQGLGNTIYF.

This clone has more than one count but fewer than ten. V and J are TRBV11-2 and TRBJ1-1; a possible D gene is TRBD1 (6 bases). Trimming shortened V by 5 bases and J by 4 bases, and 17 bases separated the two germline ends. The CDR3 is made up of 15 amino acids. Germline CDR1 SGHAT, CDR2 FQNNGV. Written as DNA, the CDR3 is TGTGCCAGCAGCATAAAAACAGGGACGGGCACTGAAGCTTTCTTT. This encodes CASSIKTGTGTEAFF.

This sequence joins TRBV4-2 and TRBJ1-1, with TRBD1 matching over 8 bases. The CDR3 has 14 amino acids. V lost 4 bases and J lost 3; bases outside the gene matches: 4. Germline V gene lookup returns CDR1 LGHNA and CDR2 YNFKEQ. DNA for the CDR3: TGTGCCAGCAGCCGAGGACAGGGTGACACTGAAGCTTTCTTT. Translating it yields CASSRGQGDTEAFF.

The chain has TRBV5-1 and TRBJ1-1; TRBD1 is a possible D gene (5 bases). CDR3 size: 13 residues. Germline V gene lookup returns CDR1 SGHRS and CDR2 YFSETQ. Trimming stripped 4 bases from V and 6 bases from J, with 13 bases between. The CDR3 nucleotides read TGCGCCAGCAGCCCGGTGGGGGGTCCTGAAGCTTTCTTT. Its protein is CASSPVGGPEAFF.